These 27 T cell receptor beta chains were sequenced from one sample in a study of blood T cell repertoires in COVID-19. This table comes from immunoSEQ multiplex PCR, and its TCRdb copy is limited to in-frame clones, with some not included. The data contain fewer than 350,000 clones, about 85% of them seen just once; the ten biggest clones take up about 2%. The sequenced sample was PBMCs or T cells enriched from blood (not recorded which). Receptor source: a woman in her twenties or thirties who had been exposed to COVID-19.

The rearrangement joins TRBV6-4 to TRBJ1-1, with a tentative D call TRBD1 (5 bases). The CDR3 extends over 18 amino acids. V dropped 2 bases and J dropped 0 bases, with 19 bases sitting between them. Germline CDR1 is MRHNA and CDR2 is SNTAGT. The CDR3 protein is CASSDISGCSFMNTEAFF. CDR3 coding DNA: TGTGCCAGCAGTGACATATCAGGGTGTTCTTTCATGAACACTGAAGCTTTCTTT.

V usage is TRBV2 and J usage is TRBJ2-7; 9 nucleotides line up with TRBD2. The junction had 13 bases not matched to a gene; V was cut back by 11 bases and J by 5 bases. CDR1 and CDR2 (germline): SNHLY, FYNNEI. This CDR3 region has 14 residues. CDR3 residues: CASQGRLAGNEQYF. CDR3 bases: TGTGCCTCCCAAGGAAGGCTAGCGGGGAACGAGCAGTACTTC.

In its sample, this clone was seen a few times. The chain employs TRBV5-1 and TRBJ2-1; TRBD2 agrees at 10 bases. The CDR3 totals 15 residues. Losses at the gene ends were 2 bases for V and 5 bases for J; bases not matched to a gene: 4. Looked up from germline, CDR1 is SGHRS and CDR2 is YFSETQ. CDR3 coding DNA: TGCGCCAGCAGCTTCAGCGGGGGGGTCCACAATGAGCAGTTCTTC. As protein: CASSFSGGVHNEQFF.

CDR3 amino acids: CASSPAGRTYEQYF. The DNA for the CDR3 is TGCGCCAGCAGCCCTGCTGGGAGGACCTACGAGCAGTACTTC. This chain links TRBV5-1 with TRBJ2-7; a possible D gene is TRBD2 (6 bases). Germline lookup yields CDR1 SGHRS and CDR2 YFSETQ. CDR3 length equals 14 residues. V dropped 4 bases and J dropped 2 bases, with 13 bases sitting between them.

V and J are TRBV7-9 and TRBJ2-5, with a weak D call TRBD1 (5 bases). V lost 5 bases to trimming and J lost 0 bases, with 10 bases between them. The CDR3 loop spans 14 amino acids. Germline V lookup: CDR1 SEHNR, CDR2 FQNEAQ (reference sequence). The CDR3 bases are TGTGCCAGCAGCAATAACAGGTACCAAGAGACCCAGTACTTC. Its translation: CASSNNRYQETQYF.

The chain couples TRBV28 to TRBJ1-3, with D maybe TRBD1 (6 bases). The CDR3 is 18 residues long. Per the germline V gene, CDR1 is MDHEN and CDR2 is SYDVKM. V was trimmed by 2 bases and J by 3 bases, leaving 20 bases between them. The CDR3 region is CASSLEFGRGADGNTIYF. The CDR3 region has the DNA TGTGCCAGCAGTTTAGAGTTTGGCAGGGGCGCAGATGGAAACACCATATATTTT.

The CDR3 nucleotides are TGTGCCTGGGGACACTCACACAATGAGCAGTTCTTC. Residues: CAWGHSHNEQFF. The V gene is TRBV30, the J gene TRBJ2-1; possible D gene TRBD1, 5 bases. The V gene's germline CDR1 is GTSNPN and CDR2 SVGIG (reference sequence). This CDR3 has 12 amino acids. Deletions cut 5 bases from V and 5 bases from J, with 10 bases between.

The rearrangement joins TRBV3-1 (or the pseudogene TRBV3-2) to TRBJ1-6; 8 nucleotides agree with TRBD1. Germline V lookup: CDR1 LGHDT, CDR2 YNNKEL (reference sequence). The CDR3 spans 18 residues. J gave up 5 bases and V 4 bases, and 13 bases lay outside the gene matches. The DNA of the CDR3 is TGTGCCAGCAGCCCTAACGGACAGGGAGGGTTCCATAATTCACCCCTCCACTTT. Amino acids: CASSPNGQGGFHNSPLHF.

The V and J genes are TRBV6-5 and TRBJ1-1; unclear D gene. Looked up from germline, CDR1 is MNHEY and CDR2 is SVGAGI. V was shortened by 6 bases and J by 4 bases, with 12 bases between the two germline ends. The length of the CDR3 is 13 residues. CDR3 sequence reads: CASRDASATEAFF. The CDR3, as DNA: TGTGCCAGCAGAGACGCCAGCGCCACTGAAGCTTTCTTT.

The genes are TRBV7-6 and TRBJ1-3, with D possibly matching TRBD1 (6 bases). Per germline, CDR1 SGHVS and CDR2 FNYEAQ. Trimming took off 3 bases at V and 4 bases at J, with 13 bases between the two ends. This CDR3 has 15 residues. CDR3 nucleotide sequence: TGTGCCAGCAGCTTGGGCAGGGGAACCGGAAACACCATATATTTT. This encodes CASSLGRGTGNTIYF. Together with reference TRBV7-6 and TRBJ1-3, the CDR3 gives the full variable domain: GAGVSQSPRYKVTKRGQDVALRCDPISGHVSLYWYRQALGQGPEFLTYFNYEAQQDKSGLPNDRFSAERPEGSISTLTIQRTEQRDSAMYRCASSLGRGTGNTIYFGEGSWLTVV.

This chain links TRBV4-1 with TRBJ1-1; TRBD1 matches at 8 bases. The CDR3 runs to 12 residues. Germline V gives CDR1 MGHRA, CDR2 YSYEKL. The trim removed 4 bases at V and 6 bases at J, leaving 1 base unmatched. The CDR3 loop reads CASSRQGSEAFF. CDR3 DNA: TGCGCCAGCAGCCGACAGGGGTCTGAAGCTTTCTTT.

The chain links TRBV5-6 to TRBJ2-1; TRBD2 matches at 9 bases. V lost 3 bases and J lost 8; bases outside the gene matches: 12. The CDR3 has 16 residues. Germline V gene data show CDR1 as SGHDT and CDR2 as YYEEEE. The CDR3 region is CASSSGGSGSVDEQFF. The CDR3 nucleotides read TGTGCCAGCAGCTCCGGGGGTAGCGGGAGTGTAGATGAGCAGTTCTTC.

The V gene is TRBV10-3, the J gene TRBJ2-5, with TRBD1 matching 7 bases. The ends lost 6 bases at V and 0 bases at J; junction bases unmatched: 4. The CDR3 sequence is 14 residues long. Per germline, CDR1 ENHRY and CDR2 SYGVKD. CDR3 in DNA: TGTGCCATCAGCGGGACAGCGTACCAAGAGACCCAGTACTTC. Its translation is CAISGTAYQETQYF.

The genes are TRBV6-1 and TRBJ1-6; D is unclear. Trimming took off 3 bases at V and 10 bases at J, with 16 bases between the two ends. There are 15 residues in the CDR3. From germline, CDR1 is MNHNS and CDR2 SASEGT. CDR3 sequence (DNA): TGTGCCAGCAGTGATATATACAGCTTAGAATCACCCCTCCACTTT. It yields the protein CASSDIYSLESPLHF.

The CDR3 coding sequence is TGTGCCAGCAGCTTGGGTACAGGGGGCTACCAAGAGACCCAGTACTTC. It is translated as CASSLGTGGYQETQYF. J is TRBJ2-5 and V is TRBV11-2; 9 bases line up with TRBD1. The CDR3 has 16 amino acids. The ends lost 3 bases at V and 0 bases at J; junction bases unmatched: 5. Germline V CDR1 and CDR2: SGHAT, FQNNGV.

The rearrangement joins TRBV27 to TRBJ2-1; the match to TRBD2 covers 8 bases. Germline assignment: CDR1 MNHEY and CDR2 SMNVEV (reference sequence). Trimming at V came to 6 bases and at J to 5 bases, leaving 6 bases not matched to a gene. The CDR3 has 14 amino acids. This CDR3 reads CASRAGVFNNEQFF. The CDR3 nucleotides read TGTGCCAGCAGAGCGGGAGTCTTTAACAATGAGCAGTTCTTC.

This sequence joins TRBV2 and TRBJ2-5; D gene unclear. The CDR3 consists of 12 residues. V lost 4 bases to trimming and J lost 2 bases, with 5 bases between them. Per germline, CDR1 SNHLY and CDR2 FYNNEI. The CDR3: CASSVLQETQYF. The CDR3 nucleotides read TGTGCCAGCAGTGTTCTTCAAGAGACCCAGTACTTC. The full variable domain, rest sourced from reference TRBV2 and TRBJ2-5, is EPEVTQTPSHQVTQMGQEVILRCVPISNHLYFYWYRQILGQKVEFLVSFYNNEISEKSEIFDDQFSVERPDGSNFTLKIRSTKLEDSAMYFCASSVLQETQYFGPGTRLLVL.

The CDR3 is CASSLGDSLEALGYTF. The CDR3, as DNA: TGTGCCAGCAGCTTAGGGGACAGTTTGGAAGCTTTAGGCTACACCTTC. This chain links TRBV11-2 with TRBJ1-2; 7 nucleotides align to TRBD1. The V segment lost 1 base and the J segment 8 bases; nucleotides outside the gene matches: 13. Germline assignment: CDR1 SGHAT and CDR2 FQNNGV. This CDR3 is 16 amino acids long.

The V gene is TRBV5-4, the J gene TRBJ1-2, with D possibly matching TRBD1 (6 bases). V lost 1 base, J lost 8 bases, and 12 bases lay in between. There are 13 residues in the CDR3. Germline V gene data show CDR1 as SGHNT and CDR2 as YYREEE (reference sequence). In nucleotides, the CDR3 is TGTGCCAGCAGCTTGAATGGACAGAAGGGCTACACCTTC. Its translation is CASSLNGQKGYTF.

The CDR3 sequence is CASSRQANNSPLHF. CDR3 sequence (DNA): TGTGCCAGCAGCCGACAGGCCAATAATTCACCCCTCCACTTT. The chain uses TRBV11-1 and TRBJ1-6, with D perhaps TRBD1 (6 bases). CDR3 length equals 14 residues. V was pared by 5 bases and J by 5 bases, with 10 bases between. The germline V gene encodes CDR1 SGHAT and CDR2 FQDESV (reference sequence).

The chain carries TRBV7-8 and TRBJ2-3; 7 bases are a match to TRBD1. The length of the CDR3 is 14 residues. V lost 11 bases and J lost 1; bases outside the gene matches: 9. Per germline, CDR1 SGHVS and CDR2 FQNEAQ. The CDR3 region is CALATGEGTDTQYF. The CDR3 bases are TGTGCCCTAGCTACAGGGGAAGGCACAGATACGCAGTATTTT.

The chain recombines TRBV4-1 with TRBJ1-6; 7 nucleotides match TRBD1. This CDR3 contains 16 residues. Germline CDR1 is MGHRA and CDR2 is YSYEKL. V lost 3 bases and J lost 7; bases outside the gene matches: 9. The chain's CDR3 is CASSQTPGGGNSPLHF. Here the CDR3 DNA reads TGCGCCAGCAGCCAGACTCCAGGGGGTGGCAATTCACCCCTCCACTTT.

This rearrangement joins TRBV6-9 to TRBJ2-1, with TRBD2 as a possible D gene (6 bases). The CDR3 sequence is 15 residues long. CDR1 and CDR2 from the germline V gene are MNHGY and SVAAGI. With 6 bases removed from V and 3 bases from J, the gap between germline ends came to 15 bases. The CDR3 DNA sequence: TGTGCCAGCAGCCCCCGGGACTGGCACTACAATGAGCAGTTCTTC. It encodes CASSPRDWHYNEQFF.

This clone has a handful of counts. The chain recombines TRBV7-6 with TRBJ1-6; D uncertain. CDR3 size: 13 residues. Trimming removed 5 bases at V and 10 bases at J, with 12 bases between. The V gene's germline CDR1 is SGHVS and CDR2 FNYEAQ. The CDR3 sequence: CASSLDSKSPLHF. The DNA of the CDR3 is TGTGCCAGCAGCCTAGACTCGAAATCACCCCTCCACTTT.

The chain couples TRBV20-1 to TRBJ2-7; 9 bases match TRBD2. CDR1 is DFQATT, CDR2 SNEGSKA, per germline (reference sequence). V gave up 3 bases and J gave up 0 bases; unmatched junction bases: 9. CDR3 size: 16 residues. The CDR3 DNA reads TGCAGTGCTAGTCATAGCGGGGGCCACCCCTCCTACGAGCAGTACTTC. As protein: CSASHSGGHPSYEQYF.

On this clone: The identical CDR3 is also encoded by other nucleotide sequences in the sample. The chain combines TRBV28 with TRBJ1-5; the match to TRBD1 covers 10 bases. V shed 6 bases, J shed 6 bases, and the junction held 5 bases outside the gene matches. Germline values: CDR1 MDHEN, CDR2 SYDVKM. The CDR3 covers 14 residues. As DNA, the CDR3 is TGTGCCAGCAGCTCAGGACAGGGGGGTCAGCCCCAGCATTTT. Its translation: CASSSGQGGQPQHF.

The V and J genes are TRBV11-1 and TRBJ2-3, with 10 bases fitting TRBD2. The CDR3 loop spans 16 amino acids. The V gene end was trimmed by 4 bases and the J gene end by 0 bases; junction bases not matched to a gene: 4. From germline, CDR1 is SGHAT and CDR2 FQDESV (reference sequence). The CDR3 sequence is CASSYHSGGSTDTQYF. CDR3 nucleotide sequence: TGTGCCAGCAGCTATCATAGCGGGGGGAGCACAGATACGCAGTATTTT.